The clone carrying this T cell receptor (beta chain) came up once. Its antigen is unknown. Germline V gene lookup returns CDR1 DFQATT and CDR2 SNEGSKA (reference sequence). This CDR3 comprises 15 residues. Trimming took off 3 bases at V and 8 bases at J, with 17 bases between the two ends. The source of the sample is a study of post-analysis software for immune sequencing data. The study, taken as a whole, reports: Samples from one preparation batch, clustered by F measure, grouped strongly together. About five TRBV segments were more frequent in patients than controls; TRBV5-6, TRBV5-1 and TRBV20-1 belonged to this group.

Built from TCR beta cDNA, the libraries had unique molecular identifiers in them. TCRdb re-derived calls from the PCR reads in MiXCR, one entry per CDR3 protein. There are about 770,000 distinct CDR3 sequences in the sample; around 42% occur only once, and roughly 4.5% lies in the top ten. V gene TRBV20-1 combines with J gene TRBJ1-6; no firm D call. The TCR comes from a girl aged 10-17 years with multiple sclerosis. The sequencing input was blood. The DNA of the CDR3 is TGCAGTGCTAGGGGCCGGGAGCTATTAGATTCACCCCTCCACTTT. It translates to CSARGRELLDSPLHF.